This T cell receptor beta chain was profiled in a study of blood T cell repertoires in COVID-19. The CDR3 is 15 residues long. J gave up 3 bases and V 6 bases, and 6 bases lay outside the gene matches. Germline CDR1 MDHEN, CDR2 SYDVKM. Generated by immunoSEQ multiplex PCR, the TCRdb table keeps only in-frame clones and is missing some. This table holds about 240,000 clones, less than 90% found once. This receptor was taken from a man in his 60s with acute or convalescent COVID-19. The sequencing input was peripheral blood. The rearrangement links TRBV28 to TRBJ2-1; TRBD1 aligns across 9 bases. The CDR3 loop is CASRKGTGLYNEQFF. DNA for the CDR3: TGTGCCAGCAGGAAGGGGACAGGGCTCTACAATGAGCAGTTCTTC.